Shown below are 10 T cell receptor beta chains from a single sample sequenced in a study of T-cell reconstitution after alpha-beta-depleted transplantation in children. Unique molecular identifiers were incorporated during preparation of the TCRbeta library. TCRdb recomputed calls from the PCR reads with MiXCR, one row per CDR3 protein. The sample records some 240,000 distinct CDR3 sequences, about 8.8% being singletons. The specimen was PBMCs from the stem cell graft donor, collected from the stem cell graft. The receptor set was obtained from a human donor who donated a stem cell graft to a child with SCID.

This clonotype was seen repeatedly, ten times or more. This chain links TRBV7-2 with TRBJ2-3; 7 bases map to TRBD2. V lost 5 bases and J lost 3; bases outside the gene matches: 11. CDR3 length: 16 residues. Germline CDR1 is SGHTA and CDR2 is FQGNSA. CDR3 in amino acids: CASSTPSGAVTDTQYF. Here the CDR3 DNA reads TGTGCCAGCAGCACCCCTAGCGGCGCGGTTACAGATACGCAGTATTTT. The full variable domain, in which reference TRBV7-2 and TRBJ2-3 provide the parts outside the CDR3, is GAGVSQSPSNKVTEKGKDVELRCDPISGHTALYWYRQSLGQGLEFLIYFQGNSAPDKSGLPSDRFSAERTGGSVSTLTIQRTQQEDSAVYLCASSTPSGAVTDTQYFGPGTRLTVL.

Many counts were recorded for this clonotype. The CDR3 DNA follows: TGTGCCAGCAGCTACCTCGGGACAGAACAAGAGACCCAGTACTTC. Protein sequence: CASSYLGTEQETQYF. The V gene is TRBV7-9, the J gene TRBJ2-5; 7 bases fit TRBD1. V lost 4 bases and J lost 2; bases outside the gene matches: 7. CDR1 is SEHNR, CDR2 FQNEAQ, per germline (reference sequence). This CDR3 spans 15 amino acids.

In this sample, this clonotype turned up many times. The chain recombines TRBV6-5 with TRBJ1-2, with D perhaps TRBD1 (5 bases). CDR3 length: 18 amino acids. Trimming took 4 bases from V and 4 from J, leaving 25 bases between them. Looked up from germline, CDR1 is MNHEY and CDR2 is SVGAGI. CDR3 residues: CASSSSPGLSPYPYGYTF. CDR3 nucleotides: TGTGCCAGCAGTTCTAGCCCGGGACTAAGCCCGTACCCCTATGGCTACACCTTC.

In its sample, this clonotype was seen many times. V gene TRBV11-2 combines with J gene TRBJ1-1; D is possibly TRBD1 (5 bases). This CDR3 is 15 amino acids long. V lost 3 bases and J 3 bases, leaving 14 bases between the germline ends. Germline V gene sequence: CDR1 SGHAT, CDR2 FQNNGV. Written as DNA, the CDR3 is TGTGCCAGCAGCTTTAGGGGTACGGGGGACACTGAAGCTTTCTTT. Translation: CASSFRGTGDTEAFF.

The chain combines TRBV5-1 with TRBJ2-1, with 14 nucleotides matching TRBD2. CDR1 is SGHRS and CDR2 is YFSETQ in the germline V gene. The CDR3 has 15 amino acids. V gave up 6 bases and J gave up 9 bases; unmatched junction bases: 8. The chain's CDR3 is CASTMTSGGAGEQFF. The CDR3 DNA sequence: TGCGCCAGCACCATGACTAGCGGGGGGGCAGGTGAGCAGTTCTTC.

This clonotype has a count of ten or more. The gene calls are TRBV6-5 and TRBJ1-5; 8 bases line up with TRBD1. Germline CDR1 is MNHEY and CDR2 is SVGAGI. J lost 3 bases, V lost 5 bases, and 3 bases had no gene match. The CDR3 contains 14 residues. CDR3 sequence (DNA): TGTGCCAGCAGTCGGACAGGGAACAATCAGCCCCAGCATTTT. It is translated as CASSRTGNNQPQHF.

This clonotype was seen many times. CDR3 region: CASSYRSSSYNEQFF. The DNA of the CDR3 is TGTGCCAGCAGTTATCGGTCGAGCTCCTACAATGAGCAGTTCTTC. V and J are TRBV6-2 or TRBV6-3 and TRBJ2-1; D is ambiguous. This CDR3 spans 15 amino acids. Germline-derived CDR1 and CDR2 are MNHEY and SVGEGT. V gave up 3 bases and J gave up 0 bases, with 9 bases separating them.

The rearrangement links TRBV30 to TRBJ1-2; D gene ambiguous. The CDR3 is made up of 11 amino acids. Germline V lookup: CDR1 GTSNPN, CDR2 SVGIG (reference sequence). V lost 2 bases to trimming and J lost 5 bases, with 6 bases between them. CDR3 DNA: TGTGCCTGGAGTTTCCAGTATGGCTACACCTTC. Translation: CAWSFQYGYTF.

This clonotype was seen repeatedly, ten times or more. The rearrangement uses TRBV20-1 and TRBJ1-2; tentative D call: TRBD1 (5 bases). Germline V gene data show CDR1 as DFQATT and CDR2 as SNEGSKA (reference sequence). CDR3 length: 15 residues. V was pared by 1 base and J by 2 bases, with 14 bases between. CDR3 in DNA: TGCAGTGCTAGAGTCCCCAGGACATTGAACTATGGCTACACCTTC. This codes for CSARVPRTLNYGYTF.

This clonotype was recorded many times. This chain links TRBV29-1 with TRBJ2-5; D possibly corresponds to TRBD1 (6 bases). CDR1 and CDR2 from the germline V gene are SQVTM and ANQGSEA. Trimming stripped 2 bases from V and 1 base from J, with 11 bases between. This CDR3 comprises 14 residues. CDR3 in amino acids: CSVETPTGQETQYF. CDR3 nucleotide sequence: TGCAGCGTTGAAACCCCGACAGGCCAAGAGACCCAGTACTTC.